The subject of this entry is one TCR beta chain. The CDR3 is made up of 16 amino acids. Per germline, CDR1 SGDLS and CDR2 YYNGEE. V was clipped by 0 bases and J by 2 bases; unmatched bases: 6. 5'RACE generated cDNA with 10-nucleotide random UMIs. TCRdb called the 5' RACE reads again in MiXCR, with one record for every CDR3 protein. The table lists tens of thousands of distinct CDR3 sequences, roughly 15% of them singletons. This sample is part of a study of neurological immune-mediated disorders. Source material: PBMCs. The TCR was taken from a woman in her fifties or sixties in good health. The chain recombines TRBV9 with TRBJ2-5; TRBD1 aligns across 8 bases. CDR3 in amino acids: CASSVDFGQGQETQYF. CDR3 coding DNA: TGTGCCAGCAGCGTAGATTTCGGACAGGGACAAGAGACCCAGTACTTC.